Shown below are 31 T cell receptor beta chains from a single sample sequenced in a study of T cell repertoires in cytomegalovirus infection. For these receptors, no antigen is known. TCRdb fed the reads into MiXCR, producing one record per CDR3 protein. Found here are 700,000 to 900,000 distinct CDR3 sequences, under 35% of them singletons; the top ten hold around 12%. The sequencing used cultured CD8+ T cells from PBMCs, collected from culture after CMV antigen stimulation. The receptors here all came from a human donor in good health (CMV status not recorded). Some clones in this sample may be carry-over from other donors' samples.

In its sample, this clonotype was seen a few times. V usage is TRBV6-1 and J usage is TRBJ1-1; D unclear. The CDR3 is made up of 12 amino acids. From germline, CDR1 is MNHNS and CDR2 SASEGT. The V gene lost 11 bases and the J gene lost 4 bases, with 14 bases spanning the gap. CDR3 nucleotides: TGTGCCGTCTGGTATCGGGGCACTGAAGCTTTCTTT. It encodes CAVWYRGTEAFF.

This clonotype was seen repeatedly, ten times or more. DNA for the CDR3: TGTGCCAGCAGTTTAGGAGAGAACTACGAGCAGTACGTC. Protein sequence: CASSLGENYEQYV. This sequence joins TRBV7-6 and TRBJ2-7; no clear D gene. Germline V CDR1 and CDR2: SGHVS, FNYEAQ. The CDR3 has 13 residues.

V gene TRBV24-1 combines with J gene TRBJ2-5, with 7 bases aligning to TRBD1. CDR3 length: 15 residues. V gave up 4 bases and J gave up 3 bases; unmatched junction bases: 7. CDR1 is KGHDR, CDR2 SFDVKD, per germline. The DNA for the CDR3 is TGTGCCACCAGTGAGTGGACAGGCATCAAAGAGACCCAGTACTTC. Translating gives CATSEWTGIKETQYF.

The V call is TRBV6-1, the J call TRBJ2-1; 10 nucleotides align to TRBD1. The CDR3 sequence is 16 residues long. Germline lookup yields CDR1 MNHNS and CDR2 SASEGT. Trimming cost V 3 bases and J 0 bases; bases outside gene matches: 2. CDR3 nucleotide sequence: TGTGCCAGCAGTGAGGGACAGGGGTTCTCCTACAATGAGCAGTTCTTC. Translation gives CASSEGQGFSYNEQFF.

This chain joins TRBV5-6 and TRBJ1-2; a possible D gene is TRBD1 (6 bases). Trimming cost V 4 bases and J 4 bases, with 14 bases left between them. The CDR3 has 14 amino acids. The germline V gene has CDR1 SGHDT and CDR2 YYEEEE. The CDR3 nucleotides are TGTGCCAGCAGCGAGCCCGGGACAAGCTATGGCTACACCTTC. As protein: CASSEPGTSYGYTF.

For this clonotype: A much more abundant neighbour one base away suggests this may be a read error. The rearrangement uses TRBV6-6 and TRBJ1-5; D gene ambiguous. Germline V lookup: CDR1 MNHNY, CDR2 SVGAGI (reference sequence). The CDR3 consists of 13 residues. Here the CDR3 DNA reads TGTGCCAGCAGTTACTCGCTTGGTCAGCCCGAGCATTTT. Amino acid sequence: CASSYSLGQPEHF.

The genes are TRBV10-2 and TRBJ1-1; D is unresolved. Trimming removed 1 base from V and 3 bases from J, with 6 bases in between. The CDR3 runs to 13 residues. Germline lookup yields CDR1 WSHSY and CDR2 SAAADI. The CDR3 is CASSELSDTEAFF. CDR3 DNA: TGCGCCAGCAGTGAGTTATCAGACACTGAAGCTTTCTTT.

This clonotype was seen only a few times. The DNA of the CDR3 is TGTGCCAGCAGCCTGAGCTTGGTGGGCTATGGCTACACCTTC. Translated, it gives CASSLSLVGYGYTF. The chain joins TRBV7-2 to TRBJ1-2; D call uncertain. The CDR3 is 14 amino acids. The V end was cut by 5 bases, the J end by 4 bases, with 14 bases between. Germline loops: CDR1 SGHTA, CDR2 FQGNSA.

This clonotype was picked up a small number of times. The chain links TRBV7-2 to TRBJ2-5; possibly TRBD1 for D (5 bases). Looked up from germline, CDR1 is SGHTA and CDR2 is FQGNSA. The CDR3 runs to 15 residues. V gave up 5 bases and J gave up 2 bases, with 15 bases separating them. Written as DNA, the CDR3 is TGTGCCAGCAGCCCCCCGGCAGGGCTTCAAGAGACCCAGTACTTC. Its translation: CASSPPAGLQETQYF.

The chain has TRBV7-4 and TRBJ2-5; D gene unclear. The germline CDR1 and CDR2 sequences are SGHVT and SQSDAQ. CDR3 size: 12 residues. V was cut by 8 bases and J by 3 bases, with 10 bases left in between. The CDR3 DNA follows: TGTGCCAGCGGTGATGAGGAAGAGACCCAGTACTTC. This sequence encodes CASGDEEETQYF.

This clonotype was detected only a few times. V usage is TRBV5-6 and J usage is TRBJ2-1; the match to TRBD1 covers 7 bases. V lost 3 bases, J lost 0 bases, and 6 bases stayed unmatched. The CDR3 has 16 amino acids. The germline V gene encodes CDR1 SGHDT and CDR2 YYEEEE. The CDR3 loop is CASSSDRSGSYNEQFF. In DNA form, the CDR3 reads TGTGCCAGCAGCTCGGACAGGTCCGGCTCCTACAATGAGCAGTTCTTC.

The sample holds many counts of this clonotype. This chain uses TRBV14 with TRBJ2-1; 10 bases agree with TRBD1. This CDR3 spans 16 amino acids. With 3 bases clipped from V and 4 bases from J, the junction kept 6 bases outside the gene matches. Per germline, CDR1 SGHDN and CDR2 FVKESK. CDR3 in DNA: TGTGCCAGCAGCCATCCGGGACAGGGGCTATACAATGAGCAGTTCTTC. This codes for CASSHPGQGLYNEQFF.

The CDR3 protein is CASSLAGRTSTEAFF. The CDR3 nucleotides read TGTGCCAGCAGCTTGGCCGGCAGGACCAGCACTGAAGCTTTCTTT. This chain uses TRBV5-6 with TRBJ1-1; no reliable D call. The CDR3 is made up of 15 amino acids. Trimming shortened V by 0 bases and J by 4 bases, and 13 bases separated the two germline ends. Germline CDR1 SGHDT, CDR2 YYEEEE.

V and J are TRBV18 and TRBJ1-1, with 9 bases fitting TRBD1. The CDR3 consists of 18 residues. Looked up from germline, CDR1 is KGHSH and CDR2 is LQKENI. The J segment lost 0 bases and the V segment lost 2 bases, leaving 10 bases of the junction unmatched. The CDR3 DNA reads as TGTGCCAGCTCACCAACCGCGGTCTGGGACAGGGTGAACACTGAAGCTTTCTTT. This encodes CASSPTAVWDRVNTEAFF.

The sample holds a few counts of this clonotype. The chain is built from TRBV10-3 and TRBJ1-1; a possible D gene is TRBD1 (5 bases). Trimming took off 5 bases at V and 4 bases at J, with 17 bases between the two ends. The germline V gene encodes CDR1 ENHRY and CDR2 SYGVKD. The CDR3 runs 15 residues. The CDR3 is CAISIIQGGGTEAFF. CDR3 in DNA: TGTGCCATCAGTATTATTCAAGGCGGGGGCACTGAAGCTTTCTTT.

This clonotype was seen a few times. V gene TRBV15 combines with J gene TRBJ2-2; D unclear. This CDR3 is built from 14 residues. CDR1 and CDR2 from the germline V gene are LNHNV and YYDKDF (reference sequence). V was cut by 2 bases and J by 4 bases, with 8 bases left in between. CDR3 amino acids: CATSRSRGTGELFF. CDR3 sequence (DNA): TGTGCCACCAGCAGATCGCGCGGCACCGGGGAGCTGTTTTTT. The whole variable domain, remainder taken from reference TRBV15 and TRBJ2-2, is DAMVIQNPRYQVTQFGKPVTLSCSQTLNHNVMYWYQQKSSQAPKLLFHYYDKDFNNEADTPDNFQSRRPNTSFCFLDIRSPGLGDTAMYLCATSRSRGTGELFFGEGSRLTVL.

CDR3 bases: TGCGCCAGCAGTGGACGGGGCAATCAGCCCCAGCATTTT. It specifies CASSGRGNQPQHF. The V and J genes are TRBV10-2 and TRBJ1-5; D not resolved. The V and J ends lost 4 bases and 2 bases respectively, with 6 bases between them. This CDR3 is built from 13 residues. Germline CDR1 reads WSHSY; CDR2 reads SAAADI.

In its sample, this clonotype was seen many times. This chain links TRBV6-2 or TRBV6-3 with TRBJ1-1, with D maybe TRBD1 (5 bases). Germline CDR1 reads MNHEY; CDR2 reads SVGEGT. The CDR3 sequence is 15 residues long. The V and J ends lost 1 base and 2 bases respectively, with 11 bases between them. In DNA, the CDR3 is TGTGCCAGCAGTTACTGGGGGACGGTAAACACTGAAGCTTTCTTT. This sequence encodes CASSYWGTVNTEAFF.

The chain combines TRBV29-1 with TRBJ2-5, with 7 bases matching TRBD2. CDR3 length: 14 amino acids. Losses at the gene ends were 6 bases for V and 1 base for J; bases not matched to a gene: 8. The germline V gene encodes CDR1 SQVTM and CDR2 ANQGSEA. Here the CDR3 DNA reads TGCAGCGTCGCGGCAGCGGGGACCCAAGAGACCCAGTACTTC. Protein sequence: CSVAAAGTQETQYF.

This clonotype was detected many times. Here the CDR3 DNA reads TGTGCCAGCAGCTTAAGAGGGGTTGACACTGAAGCTTTCTTT. It translates to CASSLRGVDTEAFF. The rearrangement links TRBV7-3 to TRBJ1-1, with a possible D match to TRBD1 (5 bases). The V end was cut by 1 base, the J end by 3 bases, with 9 bases between. Per the germline V gene, CDR1 is SGHTA and CDR2 is FQGTGA. The CDR3 covers 14 residues.

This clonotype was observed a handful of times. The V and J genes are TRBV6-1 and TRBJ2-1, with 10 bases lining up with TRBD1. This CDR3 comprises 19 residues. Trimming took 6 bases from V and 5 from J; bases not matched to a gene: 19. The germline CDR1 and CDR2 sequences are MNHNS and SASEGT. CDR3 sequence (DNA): TGTGCCAGCAGCAACCCATTTACTACTGACAGGGGGCTTAACAATGAGCAGTTCTTC. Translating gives CASSNPFTTDRGLNNEQFF.

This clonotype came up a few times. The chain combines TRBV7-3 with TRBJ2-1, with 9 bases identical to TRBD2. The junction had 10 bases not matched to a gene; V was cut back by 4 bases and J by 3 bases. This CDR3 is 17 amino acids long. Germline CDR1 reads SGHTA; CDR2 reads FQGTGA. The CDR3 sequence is CASSYTLAGALYNEQFF. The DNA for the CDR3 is TGTGCCAGCAGCTACACCTTAGCGGGGGCCCTCTACAATGAGCAGTTCTTC.

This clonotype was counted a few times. The CDR3 DNA follows: TGTGCCAGCAGAATAGGGGGTGTGAGGACTGAAGCTTTCTTT. Its protein product is CASRIGGVRTEAFF. The genes are TRBV7-9 and TRBJ1-1; the D gene is possibly TRBD1 (6 bases). Deletions cut 6 bases from V and 5 bases from J, with 16 bases between. Germline V lookup: CDR1 SEHNR, CDR2 FQNEAQ (reference sequence). This CDR3 has 14 residues.

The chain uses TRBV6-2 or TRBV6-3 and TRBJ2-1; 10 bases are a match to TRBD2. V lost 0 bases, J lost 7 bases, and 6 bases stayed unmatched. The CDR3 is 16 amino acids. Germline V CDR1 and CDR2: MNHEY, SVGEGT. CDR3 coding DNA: TGTGCCAGCAGTTACTCGGCTAGCGGGGGATGGAATGAGCAGTTCTTC. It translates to CASSYSASGGWNEQFF.

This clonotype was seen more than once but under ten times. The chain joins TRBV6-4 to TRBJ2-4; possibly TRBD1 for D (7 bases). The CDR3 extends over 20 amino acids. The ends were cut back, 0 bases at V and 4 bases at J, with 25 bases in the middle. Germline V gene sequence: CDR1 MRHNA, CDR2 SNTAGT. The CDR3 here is CASSDSIGDSLPAGKNIQYF. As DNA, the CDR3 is TGTGCCAGCAGTGACTCGATCGGGGACAGCCTCCCCGCGGGGAAAAACATTCAGTACTTC.

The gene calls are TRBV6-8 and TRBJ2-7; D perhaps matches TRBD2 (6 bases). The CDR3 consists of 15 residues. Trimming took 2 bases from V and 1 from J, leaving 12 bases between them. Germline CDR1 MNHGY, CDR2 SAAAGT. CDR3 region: CASSYGGNPSYEQYF. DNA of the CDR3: TGTGCCAGCAGTTACGGAGGGAACCCTTCCTACGAGCAGTACTTC.

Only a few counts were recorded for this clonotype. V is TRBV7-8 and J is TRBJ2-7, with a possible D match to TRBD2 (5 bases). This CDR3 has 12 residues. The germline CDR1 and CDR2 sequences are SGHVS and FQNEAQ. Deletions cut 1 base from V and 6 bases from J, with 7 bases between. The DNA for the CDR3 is TGTGCCAGCAGCTTAGGCGGGCTCGAGCAGTACGTC. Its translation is CASSLGGLEQYV.

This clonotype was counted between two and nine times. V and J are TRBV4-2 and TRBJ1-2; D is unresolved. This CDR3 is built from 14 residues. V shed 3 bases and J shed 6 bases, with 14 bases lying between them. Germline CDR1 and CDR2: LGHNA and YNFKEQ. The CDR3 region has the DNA TGTGCCAGCAGCCAGACCGCTTCTTTAAATGGCTACACCTTC. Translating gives CASSQTASLNGYTF.

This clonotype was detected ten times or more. The CDR3 DNA sequence: TGTGCCAGCCGTACAGGACAAGAGACCCAGTACTTC. Protein: CASRTGQETQYF. This sequence joins TRBV7-9 and TRBJ2-5; possible D gene TRBD1, 5 bases. V was shortened by 8 bases and J by 2 bases, with 9 bases between the two germline ends. Germline CDR1 SEHNR, CDR2 FQNEAQ (reference sequence). The CDR3 length is 12 residues.

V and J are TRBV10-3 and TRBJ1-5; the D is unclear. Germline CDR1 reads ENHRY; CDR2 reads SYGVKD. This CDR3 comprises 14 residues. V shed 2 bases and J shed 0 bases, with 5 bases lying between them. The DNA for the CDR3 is TGTGCCATCAGTGAGGGACCTAGCAATCAGCCCCAGCATTTT. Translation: CAISEGPSNQPQHF.

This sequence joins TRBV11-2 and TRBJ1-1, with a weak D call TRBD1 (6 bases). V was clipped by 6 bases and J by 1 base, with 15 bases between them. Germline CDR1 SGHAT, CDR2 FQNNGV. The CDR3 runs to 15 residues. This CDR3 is CASSPAGGANTEAFF. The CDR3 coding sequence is TGTGCCAGCAGTCCCGCTGGGGGCGCGAACACTGAAGCTTTCTTT.